Shown below are 21 T cell receptor beta chains from a single sample sequenced in a study of HIV-infected patients and healthy controls. Around 0.5 ug RNA was reverse transcribed with alpha and beta constant-region primers. Using multiplexing indices, alpha and beta chain libraries were generated apart by chain-specific third strand synthesis. MiXCR, run by TCRdb on the 5' RACE reads, gives a single entry per CDR3 protein. Of 15,000 to 20,000 distinct CDR3 sequences in the sample, 4.5% to 5.5% are singletons; the top ten hold roughly 2%. The repertoire came from unfractionated whole blood and reflected all unsorted peripheral T cells. The specimen sequenced was blood. The source is an adult in good health.

This clonotype occurred many times. The J gene is TRBJ1-4, the V gene TRBV27; TRBD1 matches 9 bases. Germline loops: CDR1 MNHEY, CDR2 SMNVEV (reference sequence). With 5 bases clipped from V and 6 bases from J, the junction kept 7 bases outside the gene matches. The CDR3 runs 15 residues. CDR3 region: CASSQQGAPYEKLFF. The CDR3 nucleotides read TGTGCCAGCAGTCAACAGGGGGCGCCTTATGAAAAACTGTTTTTT.

This clonotype was counted at least ten times. The chain recombines TRBV29-1 with TRBJ1-1, with D uncertain. Trimming took off 4 bases at V and 4 bases at J, with 10 bases between the two ends. CDR3 length equals 12 residues. Germline V lookup: CDR1 SQVTM, CDR2 ANQGSEA. The CDR3 DNA follows: TGCAGCGTTGGTCCACGGGGCACTGAAGCTTTCTTT. Translated, it gives CSVGPRGTEAFF.

This clonotype was recorded many times. The chain is built from TRBV3-1 and TRBJ2-3, with TRBD2 matching 10 bases. The CDR3 contains 14 residues. Germline V CDR1 and CDR2: LGHDT, YNNKEL (reference sequence). The junction had 0 bases not matched to a gene; V was cut back by 2 bases and J by 4 bases. The CDR3 here is CASSQLAGADTQYF. DNA for the CDR3: TGTGCCAGCAGCCAACTAGCGGGGGCAGATACGCAGTATTTT.

This clonotype counts as medium-sized (0.01 to 0.1%). The chain joins TRBV3-1 to TRBJ1-1; possible D gene TRBD1, 6 bases. V was cut by 3 bases and J by 5 bases, with 10 bases left in between. The germline gives CDR1 LGHDT, CDR2 YNNKEL (reference sequence). The CDR3 length is 13 residues. CDR3: CASSHQGGTEAFF. The DNA for the CDR3 is TGTGCCAGCAGCCACCAAGGGGGGACTGAAGCTTTCTTT. The full variable domain, in which reference TRBV3-1 and TRBJ1-1 provide the parts outside the CDR3, is DTAVSQTPKYLVTQMGNDKSIKCEQNLGHDTMYWYKQDSKKFLKIMFSYNNKELIINETVPNRFSPKSPDKAHLNLHINSLELGDSAVYFCASSHQGGTEAFFGQGTRLTVV.

This clonotype was observed a handful of times. The gene calls are TRBV7-2 and TRBJ1-4; TRBD1 matches 9 bases. The CDR3 covers 14 residues. Germline CDR1 and CDR2: SGHTA and FQGNSA. Losses at the gene ends were 5 bases for V and 7 bases for J; bases not matched to a gene: 5. This CDR3 is CASSTRTGAEKLFF. The CDR3 region has the DNA TGTGCCAGCAGCACCAGGACAGGGGCTGAAAAACTGTTTTTT.

At least ten counts were recorded for this clonotype. Written as DNA, the CDR3 is TGTGCCAGCAGTTACCTCGCCCACAGGGTTTCTTTAGCCAAAAACATTCAGTACTTC. It encodes CASSYLAHRVSLAKNIQYF. The chain uses TRBV6-6 and TRBJ2-4; D perhaps matches TRBD1 (6 bases). Per germline, CDR1 MNHNY and CDR2 SVGAGI (reference sequence). Trimming shortened V by 2 bases and J by 0 bases, and 20 bases separated the two germline ends. The CDR3 has 19 residues.

In this sample, this clonotype turned up many times. The chain employs TRBV5-1 and TRBJ1-1; 7 nucleotides agree with TRBD1. The CDR3 length is 17 residues. In germline, CDR1 is SGHRS, CDR2 YFSETQ. Unmatched junction bases numbered 17, after V lost 4 bases and J lost 5 bases. In DNA form, the CDR3 reads TGCGCCAGCAGCGCGGGACAGCTCTATGGAGGATCGACTGAAGCTTTCTTT. Protein product: CASSAGQLYGGSTEAFF. Full variable domain (outside the CDR3, taken from reference TRBV5-1 and TRBJ1-1): KAGVTQTPRYLIKTRGQQVTLSCSPISGHRSVSWYQQTPGQGLQFLFEYFSETQRNKGNFPGRFSGRQFSNSRSEMNVSTLELGDSALYLCASSAGQLYGGSTEAFFGQGTRLTVV.

As concerns this clonotype: A much larger clone lies one base from this, so it may be a read error. V gene TRBV4-2 combines with J gene TRBJ2-7, with D uncertain. The CDR3 has 14 residues. The germline gives CDR1 LGHNA, CDR2 YNFKEQ. Trimming removed 1 base at V and 3 bases at J, with 10 bases between. DNA of the CDR3: TGTGCCAGCAGCCAAGTCAGGTCGGGCTACGAGCAGTACTTC. Amino acid sequence: CASSQVRSGYEQYF.

By sample share, this clonotype is medium-sized. This chain joins TRBV7-8 and TRBJ2-1; TRBD2 agrees at 10 bases. The V gene's germline CDR1 is SGHVS and CDR2 FQNEAQ. The CDR3 is made up of 19 amino acids. V lost 0 bases, J lost 4 bases, and 12 bases stayed unmatched. The CDR3 DNA sequence: TGTGCCAGCAGCTTAGCTGTAGCGGGGGGCCGAAATTCATACAATGAGCAGTTCTTC. Translation: CASSLAVAGGRNSYNEQFF.

The gene calls are TRBV29-1 and TRBJ2-3; 9 bases agree with TRBD2. J lost 4 bases, V lost 2 bases, and 7 bases had no gene match. CDR3 length: 15 residues. The germline V gene encodes CDR1 SQVTM and CDR2 ANQGSEA. The CDR3 reads CSVESSGESPDTQYF. CDR3 in DNA: TGCAGCGTTGAATCTAGCGGGGAGTCCCCAGATACGCAGTATTTT.

This clonotype came up many times. The chain joins TRBV7-2 to TRBJ2-7; D call uncertain. Between the trimmed V and J ends, which lost 6 bases and 3 bases, there was a span of 6 bases. This CDR3 has 11 amino acids. Per germline, CDR1 SGHTA and CDR2 FQGNSA. The CDR3 loop reads CASSWGYEQYF. The DNA for the CDR3 is TGTGCCAGCAGTTGGGGCTACGAGCAGTACTTC.

This clonotype was observed a few times. The chain uses TRBV18 and TRBJ2-4; the D is unclear. CDR1 is KGHSH, CDR2 LQKENI, per germline. The CDR3 covers 13 residues. The V end lost 4 bases, the J end lost 7 bases, and 11 bases lay between the germline ends. CDR3 in amino acids: CASSHEIGNIQYF. CDR3 nucleotide sequence: TGTGCCAGCTCACACGAAATTGGGAACATTCAGTACTTC.

This clonotype was detected ten times or more. This chain links TRBV27 with TRBJ2-7; maybe TRBD2 (6 bases). Germline V gene data show CDR1 as MNHEY and CDR2 as SMNVEV (reference sequence). This CDR3 comprises 12 residues. The V end lost 6 bases, the J end lost 5 bases, and 11 bases lay between the germline ends. CDR3 in DNA: TGTGCCAGCAGGACTGGGGGGAACGAGCAGTACTTC. It encodes CASRTGGNEQYF.

This clonotype was recorded many times. The chain joins TRBV6-5 to TRBJ1-1; no reliable D call. Trimming removed 5 bases from V and 0 bases from J, with 13 bases in between. The CDR3 runs to 15 residues. CDR1 is MNHEY, CDR2 SVGAGI, per germline. This chain's CDR3 is CASSDLIGMNTEAFF. In nucleotides, the CDR3 is TGTGCCAGCAGTGACCTGATTGGGATGAACACTGAAGCTTTCTTT.

This clonotype was detected ten times or more. This chain joins TRBV7-9 and TRBJ2-3; a weak D match, TRBD2 (5 bases). V lost 5 bases and J lost 2, with 8 bases in between. Germline lookup yields CDR1 SEHNR and CDR2 FQNEAQ (reference sequence). The CDR3 is 13 residues long. In DNA, the CDR3 is TGTGCCAGCAGCCCACGGGACACAGATACGCAGTATTTT. Translating gives CASSPRDTDTQYF.

This clonotype was seen at least ten times. This sequence joins TRBV29-1 and TRBJ1-1, with TRBD1 matching over 9 bases. J gave up 5 bases and V 7 bases, and 8 bases lay outside the gene matches. CDR1 and CDR2 (germline): SQVTM, ANQGSEA. There are 13 residues in the CDR3. This CDR3 is CSGRGQGLTEAFF. The CDR3, as DNA: TGCAGCGGACGGGGACAGGGACTAACTGAAGCTTTCTTT.

The sample holds many counts of this clonotype. V usage is TRBV5-1 and J usage is TRBJ2-3; maybe TRBD2 (7 bases). Germline CDR1 reads SGHRS; CDR2 reads YFSETQ. CDR3 length: 15 amino acids. Trimming removed 7 bases at V and 3 bases at J, with 18 bases between. The CDR3 bases are TGCGCCAGCTCGTCAGCGGGACAAGTAACAGATACGCAGTATTTT. Its protein product is CASSSAGQVTDTQYF.

This clonotype has more than one count but fewer than ten. This chain links TRBV12-3 or TRBV12-4 with TRBJ2-2; the match to TRBD1 covers 10 bases. The ends lost 3 bases at V and 4 bases at J; junction bases unmatched: 11. The CDR3 contains 18 residues. The CDR3 spells CASSFGTGVIVGTGELFF. The CDR3, as DNA: TGTGCCAGCAGTTTCGGGACAGGGGTTATTGTGGGCACCGGGGAGCTGTTTTTT.

This clonotype has a count of ten or more. The rearrangement links TRBV21-1 to TRBJ1-2; whether TRBD1, the table's D call, matches the DNA was not checked. TRBV21-1 is tagged as a pseudogene. This CDR3 contains 17 residues. DNA for the CDR3: TGTGCCAGCAGCAAAGCCCTACCGACAGGGCCCAACTATGGCTACACCTTC. Protein sequence: CASSKALPTGPNYGYTF.

This clonotype was detected ten times or more. CDR3 protein: CASSLAALAKNIQYF. The CDR3 region has the DNA TGTGCCAGCAGCTTAGCTGCGTTAGCCAAAAACATTCAGTACTTC. The chain is built from TRBV7-2 and TRBJ2-4; no clear D gene. With 0 bases removed from V and 0 bases from J, the gap between germline ends came to 6 bases. CDR3 size: 15 residues. Looked up from germline, CDR1 is SGHTA and CDR2 is FQGNSA.

This clonotype is categorized as medium-sized (0.01 to 0.1%). The V call is TRBV6-2 or TRBV6-3, the J call TRBJ1-2; the D is unclear. CDR3 size: 13 residues. Trimming pared 2 bases from V and 8 bases from J, leaving 12 bases between. From germline, CDR1 is MNHEY and CDR2 SVGEGT. CDR3 loop: CASSYRQDGGYTF. CDR3 in DNA: TGTGCCAGCAGTTACCGGCAGGACGGAGGCTACACCTTC.